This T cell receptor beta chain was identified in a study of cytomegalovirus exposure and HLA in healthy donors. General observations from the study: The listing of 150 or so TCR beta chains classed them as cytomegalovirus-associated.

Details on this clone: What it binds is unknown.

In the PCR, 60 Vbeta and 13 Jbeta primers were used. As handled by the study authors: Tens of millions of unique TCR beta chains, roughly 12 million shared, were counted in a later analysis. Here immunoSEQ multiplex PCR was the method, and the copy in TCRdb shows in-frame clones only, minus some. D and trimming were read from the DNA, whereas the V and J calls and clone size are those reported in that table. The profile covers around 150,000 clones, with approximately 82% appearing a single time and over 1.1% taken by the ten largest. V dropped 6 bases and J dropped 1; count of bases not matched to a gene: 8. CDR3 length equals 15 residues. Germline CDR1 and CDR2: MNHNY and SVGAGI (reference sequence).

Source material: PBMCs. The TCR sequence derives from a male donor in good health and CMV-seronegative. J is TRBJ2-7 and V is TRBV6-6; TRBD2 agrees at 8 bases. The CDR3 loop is CASSPNPSGSYEQYF. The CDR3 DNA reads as TGTGCCAGCAGCCCCAACCCTAGCGGGTCCTACGAGCAGTACTTC.